Presented here are 3 T cell receptor beta chains from one specimen sequenced in a study of T-cell memory formation after mild COVID-19 (dated by TCRdb to the early 2020s). Library preparation used 5' RACE. TCRdb names Illumina NovaSeq 6000 as the instrument used. The public reads were quality trimmed at Q25 with fastp and then assembled into clones with MiXCR by TCRdb, keeping productive beta chains. Records with the same CDR3 protein are collapsed into one entry carrying the most frequent genes and DNA. The sample table records about 270,000 distinct CDR3 sequences; 15% of these occur just once. The ten largest clones capture 2.1% of the sample. The sequenced sample consisted of PBMCs or a T cell subset sorted from them (not recorded which). The receptors were gathered from an adult woman who had mild COVID-19 (a few samples of this study predate the infection). The sample titles of this study are shuffled in the database, so cell type and time point are left out; the donor was told from shared clones.

This clonotype turned up a few times. Written as DNA, the CDR3 is TGTGCCAGCAGCCAAGATGGGGGGACATCCTACAATGAGCAGTTCTTC. Translating gives CASSQDGGTSYNEQFF. The rearrangement joins TRBV4-2 to TRBJ2-1; D may match TRBD1 or TRBD2 (6 bases each). Trimming stripped 0 bases from V and 1 base from J, with 10 bases between. Germline CDR1 LGHNA, CDR2 YNFKEQ. This CDR3 contains 16 residues.

CDR3 in amino acids: CASSLAGEDTQYF. The CDR3 bases are TGCGCCAGCAGCTTGGCCGGCGAGGATACGCAGTATTTT. V usage is TRBV5-1 and J usage is TRBJ2-3, with D hard to call. The CDR3 consists of 13 residues. CDR1 and CDR2 from the germline V gene are SGHRS and YFSETQ. Trimming pared 0 bases from V and 6 bases from J, leaving 8 bases between.

This clonotype was recorded at least ten times. V gene TRBV10-3 combines with J gene TRBJ1-1; D not certain. The CDR3 has 13 residues. Trimming pared 3 bases from V and 7 bases from J, leaving 12 bases between. The germline gives CDR1 ENHRY, CDR2 SYGVKD. The CDR3 DNA reads TGTGCCATCAGTGATAAAGGAGCCTATGAAGCTTTCTTT. This sequence encodes CAISDKGAYEAFF.